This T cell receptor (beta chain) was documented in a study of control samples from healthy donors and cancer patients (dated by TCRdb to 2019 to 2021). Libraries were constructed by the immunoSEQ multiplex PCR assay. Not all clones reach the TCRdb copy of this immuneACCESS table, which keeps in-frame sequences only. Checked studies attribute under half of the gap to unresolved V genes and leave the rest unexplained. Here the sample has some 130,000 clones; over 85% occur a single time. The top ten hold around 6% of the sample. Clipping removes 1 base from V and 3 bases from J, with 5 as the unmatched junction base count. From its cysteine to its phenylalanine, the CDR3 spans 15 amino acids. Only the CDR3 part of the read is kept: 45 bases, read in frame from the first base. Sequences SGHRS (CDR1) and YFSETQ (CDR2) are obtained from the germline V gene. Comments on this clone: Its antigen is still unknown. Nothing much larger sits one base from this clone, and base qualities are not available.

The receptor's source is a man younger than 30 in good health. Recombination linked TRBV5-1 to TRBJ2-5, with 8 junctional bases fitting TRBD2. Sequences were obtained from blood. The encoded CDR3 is CASSLRAGGEETQYF. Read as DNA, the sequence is TGCGCCAGCAGCTTGAGGGCGGGGGGAGAAGAGACCCAGTACTTC.